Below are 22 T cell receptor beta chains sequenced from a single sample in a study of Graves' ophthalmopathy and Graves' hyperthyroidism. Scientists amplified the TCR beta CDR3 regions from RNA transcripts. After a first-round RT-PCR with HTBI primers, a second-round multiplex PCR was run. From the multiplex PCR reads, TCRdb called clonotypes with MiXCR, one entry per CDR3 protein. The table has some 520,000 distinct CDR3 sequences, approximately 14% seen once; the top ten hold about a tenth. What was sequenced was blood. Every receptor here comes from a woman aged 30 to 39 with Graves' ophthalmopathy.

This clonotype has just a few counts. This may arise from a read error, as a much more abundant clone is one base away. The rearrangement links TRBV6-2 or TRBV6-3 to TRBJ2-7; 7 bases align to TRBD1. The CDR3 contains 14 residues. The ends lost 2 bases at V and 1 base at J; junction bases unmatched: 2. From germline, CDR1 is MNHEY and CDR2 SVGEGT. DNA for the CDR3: TGTGCCAGCAGTTACCCGGGACAGTCCTACGAGCAGTACTTC. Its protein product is CASSYPGQSYEQYF.

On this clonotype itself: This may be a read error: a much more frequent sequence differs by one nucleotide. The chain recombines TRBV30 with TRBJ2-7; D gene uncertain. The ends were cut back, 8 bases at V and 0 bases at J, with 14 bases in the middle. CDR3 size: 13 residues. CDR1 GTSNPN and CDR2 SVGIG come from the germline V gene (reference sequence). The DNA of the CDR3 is TGTGCCAGCCACTTATACAGCTCCTACGAGCAGTACTTC. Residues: CASHLYSSYEQYF.

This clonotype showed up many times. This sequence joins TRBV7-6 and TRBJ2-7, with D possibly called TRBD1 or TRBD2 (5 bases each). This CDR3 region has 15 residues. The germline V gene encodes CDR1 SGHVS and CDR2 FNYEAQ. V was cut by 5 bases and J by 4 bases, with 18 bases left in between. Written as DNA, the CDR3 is TGTGCCAGCAGCAACCCCGGGACGGATTCTTACGAGCAGTACTTC. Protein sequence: CASSNPGTDSYEQYF.

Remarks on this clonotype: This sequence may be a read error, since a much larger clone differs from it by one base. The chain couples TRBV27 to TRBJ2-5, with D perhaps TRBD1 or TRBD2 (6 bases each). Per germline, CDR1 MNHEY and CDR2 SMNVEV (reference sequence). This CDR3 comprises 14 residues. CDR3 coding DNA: TGTGCCAGCAGCCCAACCCGGGGGCAAGGGACCCAGTACTTC. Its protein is CASSPTRGQGTQYF.

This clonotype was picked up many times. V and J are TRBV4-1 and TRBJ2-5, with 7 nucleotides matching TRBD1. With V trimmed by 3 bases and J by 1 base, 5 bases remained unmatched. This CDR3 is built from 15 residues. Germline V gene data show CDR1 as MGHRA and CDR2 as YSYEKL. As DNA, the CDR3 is TGCGCCAGCAGCCAGATCGGGACAGCCCAAGAGACCCAGTACTTC. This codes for CASSQIGTAQETQYF.

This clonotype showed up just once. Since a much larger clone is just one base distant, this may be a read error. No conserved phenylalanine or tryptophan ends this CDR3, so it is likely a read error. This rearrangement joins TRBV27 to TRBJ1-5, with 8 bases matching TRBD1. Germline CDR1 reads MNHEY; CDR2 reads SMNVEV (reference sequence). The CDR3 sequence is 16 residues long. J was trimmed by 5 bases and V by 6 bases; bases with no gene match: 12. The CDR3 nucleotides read TGTGCCAGCAGACCACGGACAGGGACGCCCCATCAGCCCCAGCATTAT. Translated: CASRPRTGTPHQPQHY.

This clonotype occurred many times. The CDR3 nucleotides are TGTGCCAGCTCCCCCGGGCAGAACTACGAGCAGTACTTC. It codes for CASSPGQNYEQYF. The chain uses TRBV18 and TRBJ2-7; D ambiguous. V lost 6 bases, J lost 3 bases, and 12 bases lay in between. The germline V gene has CDR1 KGHSH and CDR2 LQKENI. CDR3 size: 13 residues. Full variable domain (rest looked up from reference TRBV18 and TRBJ2-7): NAGVMQNPRHLVRRRGQEARLRCSPMKGHSHVYWYRQLPEEGLKFMVYLQKENIIDESGMPKERFSAEFPKEGPSILRIQQVVRGDSAAYFCASSPGQNYEQYFGPGTRLTVT.

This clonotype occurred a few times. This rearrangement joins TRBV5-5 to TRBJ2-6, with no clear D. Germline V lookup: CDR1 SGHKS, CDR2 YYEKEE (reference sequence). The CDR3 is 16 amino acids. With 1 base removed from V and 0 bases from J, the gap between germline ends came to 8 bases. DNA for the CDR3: TGTGCCAGCAGCTTGACCCTAGGCTCTGGGGCCAACGTCCTGACTTTC. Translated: CASSLTLGSGANVLTF.

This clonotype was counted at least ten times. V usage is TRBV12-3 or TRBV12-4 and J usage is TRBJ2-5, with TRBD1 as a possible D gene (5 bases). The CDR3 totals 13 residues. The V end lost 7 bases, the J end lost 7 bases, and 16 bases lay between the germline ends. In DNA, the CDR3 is TGTGCCAGCATCAATAGGGGATCTGGGACCCAGTACTTC. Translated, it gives CASINRGSGTQYF.

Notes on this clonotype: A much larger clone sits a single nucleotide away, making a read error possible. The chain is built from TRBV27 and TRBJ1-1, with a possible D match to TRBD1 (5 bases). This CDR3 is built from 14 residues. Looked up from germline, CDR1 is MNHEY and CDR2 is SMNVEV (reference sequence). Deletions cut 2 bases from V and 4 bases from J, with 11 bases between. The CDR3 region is CASSLQSRVTEAFF. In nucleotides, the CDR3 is TGTGCCAGCAGTTTACAGAGCAGGGTCACTGAAGCTTTCTTT.

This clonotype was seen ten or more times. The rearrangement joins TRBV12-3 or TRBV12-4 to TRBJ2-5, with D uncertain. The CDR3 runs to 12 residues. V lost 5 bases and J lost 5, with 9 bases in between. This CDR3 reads CASSIPSETQYF. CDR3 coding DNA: TGTGCCAGCAGTATCCCGTCGGAGACCCAGTACTTC.

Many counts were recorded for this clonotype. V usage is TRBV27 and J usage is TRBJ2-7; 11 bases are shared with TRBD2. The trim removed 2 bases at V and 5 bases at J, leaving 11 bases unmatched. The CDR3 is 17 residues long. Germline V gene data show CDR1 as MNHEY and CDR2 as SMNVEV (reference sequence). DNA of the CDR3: TGTGCCAGCAGTTTAACTAGCGGGAGTCCCCTCGCCCACGAGCAGTACTTC. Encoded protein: CASSLTSGSPLAHEQYF.

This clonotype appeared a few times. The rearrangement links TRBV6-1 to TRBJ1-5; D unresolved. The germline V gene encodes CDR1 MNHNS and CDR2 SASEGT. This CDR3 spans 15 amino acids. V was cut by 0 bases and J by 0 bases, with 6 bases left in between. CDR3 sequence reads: CASSEALISNQPQHF. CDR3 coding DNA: TGTGCCAGCAGTGAAGCCCTGATTAGCAATCAGCCCCAGCATTTT.

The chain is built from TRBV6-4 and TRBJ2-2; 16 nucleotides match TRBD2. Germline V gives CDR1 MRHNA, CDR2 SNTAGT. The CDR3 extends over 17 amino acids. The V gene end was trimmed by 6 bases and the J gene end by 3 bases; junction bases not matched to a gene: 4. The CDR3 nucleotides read TGTGCCAGCAGCGGGACTAGCGGGGGGGGTTACACCGGGGAGCTGTTTTTT. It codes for CASSGTSGGGYTGELFF.

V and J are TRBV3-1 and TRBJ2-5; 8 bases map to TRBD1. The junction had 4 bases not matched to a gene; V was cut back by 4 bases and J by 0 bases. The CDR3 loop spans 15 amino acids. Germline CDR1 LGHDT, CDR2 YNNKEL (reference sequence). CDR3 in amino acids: CASSPRQGYQETQYF. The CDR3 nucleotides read TGTGCCAGCAGCCCCAGACAGGGGTACCAAGAGACCCAGTACTTC.

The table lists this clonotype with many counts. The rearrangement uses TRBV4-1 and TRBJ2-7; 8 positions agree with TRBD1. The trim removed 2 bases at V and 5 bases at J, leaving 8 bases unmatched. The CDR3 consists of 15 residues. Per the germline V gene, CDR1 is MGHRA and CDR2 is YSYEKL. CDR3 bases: TGCGCCAGCAGCCAATCGAGCCAGGGGGCGAACGAGCAGTACTTC. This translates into CASSQSSQGANEQYF.

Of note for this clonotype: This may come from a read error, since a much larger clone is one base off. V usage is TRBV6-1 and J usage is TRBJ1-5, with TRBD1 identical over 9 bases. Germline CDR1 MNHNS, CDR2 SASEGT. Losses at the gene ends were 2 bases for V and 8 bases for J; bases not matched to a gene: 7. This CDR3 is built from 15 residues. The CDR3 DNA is TGTGCCAGCAGTGAAATGGGACAGGGACCAGAGCCCCAGCATTTT. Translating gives CASSEMGQGPEPQHF.

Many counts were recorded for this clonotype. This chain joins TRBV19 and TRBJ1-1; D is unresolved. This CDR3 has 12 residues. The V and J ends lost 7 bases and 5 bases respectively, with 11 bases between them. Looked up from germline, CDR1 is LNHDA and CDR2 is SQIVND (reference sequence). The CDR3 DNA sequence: TGTGCCAGTATCCGGAGAGGAACTGAAGCTTTCTTT. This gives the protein CASIRRGTEAFF.

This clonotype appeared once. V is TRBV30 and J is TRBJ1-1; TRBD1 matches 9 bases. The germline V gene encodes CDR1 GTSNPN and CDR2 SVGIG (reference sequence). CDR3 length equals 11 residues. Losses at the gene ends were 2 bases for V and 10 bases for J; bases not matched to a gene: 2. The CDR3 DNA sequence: TGTGCCTGGAGTCCACAGGGGGCAGCTTTCTTT. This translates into CAWSPQGAAFF.

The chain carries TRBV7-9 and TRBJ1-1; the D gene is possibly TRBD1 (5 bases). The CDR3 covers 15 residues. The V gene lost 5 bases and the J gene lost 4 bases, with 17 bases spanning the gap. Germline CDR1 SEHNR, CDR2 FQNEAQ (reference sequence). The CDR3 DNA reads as TGTGCCAGCAGCAACCGGGGGGATGGTGGCACTGAAGCTTTCTTT. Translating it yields CASSNRGDGGTEAFF.

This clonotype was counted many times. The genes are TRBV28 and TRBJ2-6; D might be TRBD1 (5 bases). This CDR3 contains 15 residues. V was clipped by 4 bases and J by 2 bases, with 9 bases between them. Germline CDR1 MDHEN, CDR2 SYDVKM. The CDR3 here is CASSSGFAGANVLTF. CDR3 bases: TGTGCCAGCAGTTCAGGGTTCGCTGGGGCCAACGTCCTGACTTTC.

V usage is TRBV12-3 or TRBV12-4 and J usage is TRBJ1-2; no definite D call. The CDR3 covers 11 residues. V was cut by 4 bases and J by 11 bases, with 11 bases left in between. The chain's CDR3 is CASSYSGGYTF. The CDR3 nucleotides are TGTGCCAGCAGTTACTCAGGTGGTTACACCTTC.